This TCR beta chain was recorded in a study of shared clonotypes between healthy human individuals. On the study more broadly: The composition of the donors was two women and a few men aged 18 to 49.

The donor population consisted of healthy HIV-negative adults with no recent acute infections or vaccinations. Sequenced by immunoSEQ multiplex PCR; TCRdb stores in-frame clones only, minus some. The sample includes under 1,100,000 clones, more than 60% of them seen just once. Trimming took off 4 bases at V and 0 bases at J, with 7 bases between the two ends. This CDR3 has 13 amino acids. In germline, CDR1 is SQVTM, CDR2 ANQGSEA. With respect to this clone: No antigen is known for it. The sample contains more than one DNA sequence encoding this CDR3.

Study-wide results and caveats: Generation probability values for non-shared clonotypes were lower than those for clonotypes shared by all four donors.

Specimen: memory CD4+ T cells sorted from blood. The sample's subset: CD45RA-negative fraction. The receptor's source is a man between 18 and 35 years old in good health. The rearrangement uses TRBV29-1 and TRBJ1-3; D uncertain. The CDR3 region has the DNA TGCAGCGTTGTGGCCTCCTCTGGAAACACCATATATTTT. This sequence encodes CSVVASSGNTIYF.